Following are 26 T cell receptor beta chains from one sample sequenced in a study of blood T cell repertoires in COVID-19. Generated by immunoSEQ multiplex PCR, the TCRdb table keeps only in-frame clones and is missing some. The table lists approximately 220,000 clones, about nine tenths of them singletons. Sequenced sample: peripheral blood. The source of these receptors is a woman aged 50 to 60 with acute or convalescent COVID-19.

The J gene is TRBJ1-3, the V gene TRBV18; D is uncertain. The CDR3 runs 15 residues. V lost 8 bases to trimming and J lost 0 bases, with 14 bases between them. CDR1 and CDR2 from the germline V gene are KGHSH and LQKENI. The CDR3 nucleotides read TGTGCCAGCACGCCCTCTATGAGCTCTGGAAACACCATATATTTT. Encoded protein: CASTPSMSSGNTIYF.

V and J are TRBV3-1 (or the pseudogene TRBV3-2) and TRBJ1-2; TRBD1 aligns across 8 bases. This CDR3 contains 14 residues. Trimming cost V 0 bases and J 5 bases; bases outside gene matches: 2. CDR1 is LGHDT and CDR2 is YNNKEL in the germline V gene (reference sequence). The CDR3 DNA reads as TGTGCCAGCAGCCAAGATAACAGGGGGTATGGCTACACCTTC. Translation: CASSQDNRGYGYTF.

V gene TRBV19 combines with J gene TRBJ2-3, with 9 bases that match TRBD1. The germline gives CDR1 LNHDA, CDR2 SQIVND (reference sequence). The CDR3 extends over 16 amino acids. The V and J ends lost 5 bases and 7 bases, in that order; junction bases with no gene match: 13. CDR3 protein: CASSPQTGGVPYTQYF. CDR3 coding DNA: TGTGCCAGTAGTCCACAGACAGGGGGTGTTCCCTATACGCAGTATTTT.

This rearrangement joins TRBV6-6 to TRBJ2-2; 8 bases match TRBD2. The CDR3 sequence is 17 residues long. V shed 5 bases, J shed 3 bases, and the junction held 11 bases outside the gene matches. Germline V lookup: CDR1 MNHNY, CDR2 SVGAGI (reference sequence). CDR3: CASSRFPGGGYTGELFF. In nucleotides, the CDR3 is TGTGCCAGCAGTCGCTTCCCCGGGGGGGGTTACACCGGGGAGCTGTTTTTT.

The chain carries TRBV24-1 and TRBJ1-1; TRBD1 might be the D (6 bases). CDR1 and CDR2 (germline): KGHDR, SFDVKD. V lost 5 bases and J 5 bases, leaving 8 bases between the germline ends. This CDR3 contains 12 residues. The CDR3 nucleotides read TGTGCCACCAGTGCCAGGGGTACTGAAGCTTTCTTT. This sequence encodes CATSARGTEAFF.

The rearrangement uses TRBV18 and TRBJ2-3; 9 bases fit TRBD1. Trimming cost V 4 bases and J 8 bases; bases outside gene matches: 13. Germline V gene sequence: CDR1 KGHSH, CDR2 LQKENI. The CDR3 extends over 16 amino acids. CDR3 DNA: TGTGCCAGCTCACTACCTCTACAGGGGGCGGCTGGTACGCAGTATTTT. This sequence encodes CASSLPLQGAAGTQYF.

The chain links TRBV18 to TRBJ2-1, with a tentative D call TRBD2 (5 bases). CDR1 is KGHSH, CDR2 LQKENI, per germline. This CDR3 has 15 amino acids. Trimming took 6 bases from V and 1 from J, leaving 13 bases between them. CDR3 bases: TGTGCCAGCTCCCTAGGGAGCGGTTCCTACAATGAGCAGTTCTTC. As protein: CASSLGSGSYNEQFF.

The chain is built from TRBV5-1 and TRBJ2-5, with D unclear. The CDR3 consists of 13 residues. The germline V gene encodes CDR1 SGHRS and CDR2 YFSETQ. V was pared by 1 base and J by 2 bases, with 6 bases between. The CDR3 DNA follows: TGCGCCAGCAGCTTGATACTACAAGAGACCCAGTACTTC. Its translation is CASSLILQETQYF.

The rearrangement links TRBV7-2 to TRBJ2-7; TRBD2 matches at 7 bases. The CDR3 has 17 amino acids. The ends lost 4 bases at V and 6 bases at J; junction bases unmatched: 18. Germline-derived CDR1 and CDR2 are SGHTA and FQGNSA. CDR3 sequence: CASSYPDSGEGRGEQYF. Written as DNA, the CDR3 is TGTGCCAGCAGCTACCCGGATTCGGGGGAGGGCCGGGGCGAGCAGTACTTC.

The chain links TRBV4-3 to TRBJ2-1; 11 bases fit TRBD2. Losses at the gene ends were 5 bases for V and 9 bases for J; bases not matched to a gene: 6. Germline V lookup: CDR1 LGHNA, CDR2 YSLEER. This CDR3 has 14 amino acids. CDR3 protein: CASSYGLAGTEQFF. In nucleotides, the CDR3 is TGCGCCAGCAGCTATGGACTAGCGGGCACTGAGCAGTTCTTC.

The sample holds one count of this clone. V usage is TRBV19 and J usage is TRBJ1-5, with 9 bases lining up with TRBD1. The CDR3 extends over 22 amino acids. Germline CDR1 and CDR2: LNHDA and SQIVND (reference sequence). After removal of 4 bases from V and 2 bases from J, the junction contained 24 bases not matched to a gene. The CDR3 reads CASSNPRSPGQGPLSGNQPQHF. The CDR3 DNA is TGTGCCAGTAGTAACCCACGCTCTCCGGGACAGGGTCCCTTGAGCGGCAATCAGCCCCAGCATTTT.

The rearrangement joins TRBV28 to TRBJ2-5; 8 bases align to TRBD1. Germline V lookup: CDR1 MDHEN, CDR2 SYDVKM. CDR3 length: 15 residues. V lost 3 bases, J lost 4 bases, and 7 bases stayed unmatched. CDR3 protein: CASSFRTGRIETQYF. DNA for the CDR3: TGTGCCAGCAGTTTCCGGACAGGGCGGATAGAGACCCAGTACTTC. Supplemented by reference TRBV28 and TRBJ2-5, the full variable domain reads DVKVTQSSRYLVKRTGEKVFLECVQDMDHENMFWYRQDPGLGLRLIYFSYDVKMKEKGDIPEGYSVSREKKERFSLILESASTNQTSMYLCASSFRTGRIETQYFGPGTRLLVL.

CDR3 nucleotides: TGTGCCAGCAGCTTAGAGGGACTAGCGGGGTTGGATACGCAGTATTTT. Translation: CASSLEGLAGLDTQYF. The chain employs TRBV7-2 and TRBJ2-3, with 13 bases identical to TRBD2. Germline assignment: CDR1 SGHTA and CDR2 FQGNSA. The CDR3 totals 16 residues. V lost 1 base to trimming and J lost 6 bases; unmatched junction nucleotides: 4.

The rearrangement joins TRBV24-1 to TRBJ2-1, with a possible D match to TRBD1 (6 bases). Trimming cost V 1 base and J 8 bases, with 11 bases left between them. This CDR3 has 14 amino acids. Germline CDR1 and CDR2: KGHDR and SFDVKD. The CDR3 DNA follows: TGTGCCACCAGTGATTTACAGGGAGCTGATGAGCAGTTCTTC. This translates into CATSDLQGADEQFF.

The chain carries TRBV6-2 or TRBV6-3 and TRBJ1-5; perhaps TRBD1 as D (6 bases). The CDR3 runs to 17 residues. Trimming removed 0 bases at V and 2 bases at J, with 14 bases between. Germline-derived CDR1 and CDR2 are MNHEY and SVGEGT. The CDR3: CASSYSPWGRRNQPQHF. Written as DNA, the CDR3 is TGTGCCAGCAGTTACTCCCCTTGGGGGCGGCGCAATCAGCCCCAGCATTTT.

This chain uses TRBV27 with TRBJ2-1, with 9 bases lining up with TRBD1. The CDR3 is made up of 15 amino acids. Germline values: CDR1 MNHEY, CDR2 SMNVEV (reference sequence). Trimming removed 7 bases from V and 8 bases from J; junction bases left unmatched: 12. The CDR3 DNA is TGTGCCAGCACCCGCAGGACAGGGGATTTGGATGAGCAGTTCTTC. This gives the protein CASTRRTGDLDEQFF.

V gene TRBV3-1 (or the pseudogene TRBV3-2) combines with J gene TRBJ1-2; 9 nucleotides agree with TRBD1. The trim removed 4 bases at V and 5 bases at J, leaving 5 bases unmatched. The germline CDR1 and CDR2 sequences are LGHDT and YNNKEL (reference sequence). The CDR3 contains 14 residues. DNA for the CDR3: TGTGCCAGCAGCCGCAGACAGGGGGGGTATGGCTACACCTTC. Amino acids: CASSRRQGGYGYTF.

This clone turned up a few times. The rearrangement joins TRBV11-2 to TRBJ2-5, with 10 bases fitting TRBD2. This CDR3 has 18 residues. V shed 4 bases, J shed 4 bases, and the junction held 15 bases outside the gene matches. Germline V gives CDR1 SGHAT, CDR2 FQNNGV. The CDR3 protein is CASSSGTGTSVIGETQYF. The CDR3 nucleotides read TGTGCCAGCAGCTCGGGTACCGGGACTAGCGTTATTGGAGAGACCCAGTACTTC.

This chain joins TRBV24-1 and TRBJ2-5; TRBD1 aligns across 7 bases. V lost 2 bases and J lost 4; bases outside the gene matches: 6. The CDR3 has 15 residues. Germline CDR1 and CDR2: KGHDR and SFDVKD. CDR3 protein: CATSDWDSGLETQYF. In DNA, the CDR3 is TGTGCCACCAGTGATTGGGACAGTGGCCTAGAGACCCAGTACTTC.

The chain combines TRBV7-8 with TRBJ2-7, with D perhaps TRBD2 (5 bases). Trimming took 1 base from V and 7 from J, leaving 17 bases between them. CDR3 length equals 15 residues. Germline V CDR1 and CDR2: SGHVS, FQNEAQ. The CDR3 region is CASSLVQSGMTEQYF. CDR3 bases: TGTGCCAGCAGCTTAGTACAGTCGGGGATGACTGAGCAGTACTTC.

This rearrangement joins TRBV7-8 to TRBJ1-6, with 8 bases aligning to TRBD1. The CDR3 is made up of 15 amino acids. The germline V gene has CDR1 SGHVS and CDR2 FQNEAQ. The V gene end was trimmed by 5 bases and the J gene end by 6 bases; junction bases not matched to a gene: 6. CDR3 DNA sequence: TGTGCCAGCAGCGCTCAGGGGGCGGGTAATTCACCCCTCCACTTT. This encodes CASSAQGAGNSPLHF. The full variable domain, completed using reference TRBV7-8 and TRBJ1-6, is GAGVSQSPRYKVAKRGQDVALRCDPISGHVSLFWYQQALGQGPEFLTYFQNEAQLDKSGLPSDRFFAERPEGSVSTLKIQRTQQEDSAVYLCASSAQGAGNSPLHFGNGTRLTVT.

V gene TRBV29-1 combines with J gene TRBJ2-2, with 7 nucleotides matching TRBD2. The germline V gene has CDR1 SQVTM and CDR2 ANQGSEA. Germline trimming cut 6 bases from V and 7 bases from J; bases unmatched to any gene: 8. There are 13 residues in the CDR3. The CDR3 DNA is TGCAGCGTGCTTACGGGGGGTCTCGGGGAGCTGTTTTTT. Translating gives CSVLTGGLGELFF.

This chain joins TRBV4-3 and TRBJ2-3; perhaps TRBD1 as D (5 bases). CDR1 LGHNA and CDR2 YSLEER come from the germline V gene. V dropped 5 bases and J dropped 10 bases, with 10 bases sitting between them. This CDR3 comprises 11 residues. Written as DNA, the CDR3 is TGCGCCAGCAGCAACCAGGGCCCGCAGTATTTT. This sequence encodes CASSNQGPQYF.

The chain combines TRBV10-3 with TRBJ2-7, with 7 nucleotides matching TRBD1. Per the germline V gene, CDR1 is ENHRY and CDR2 is SYGVKD. CDR3 size: 13 residues. With V trimmed by 4 bases and J by 6 bases, 6 bases remained unmatched. CDR3 residues: CAISGGGQLEQYF. The CDR3 DNA sequence: TGTGCCATCAGTGGAGGGGGACAGCTCGAGCAGTACTTC.

The chain is built from TRBV19 and TRBJ1-2; 7 nucleotides align to TRBD1. CDR3 length: 12 residues. Germline V gene data show CDR1 as LNHDA and CDR2 as SQIVND (reference sequence). V lost 7 bases and J lost 8; bases outside the gene matches: 7. The CDR3 sequence: CASTPDRVGYTF. The CDR3 DNA sequence: TGTGCCAGTACCCCCGACAGGGTCGGCTACACCTTC.

The sample holds a few counts of this clone. J is TRBJ1-2 and V is TRBV24-1; 8 bases fit TRBD1. The CDR3 totals 13 residues. Trimming took 4 bases from V and 8 from J; bases not matched to a gene: 5. Germline values: CDR1 KGHDR, CDR2 SFDVKD. The CDR3 sequence is CATSDRGQGGYTF. The CDR3 nucleotides are TGTGCCACCAGTGACCGCGGACAGGGCGGCTACACCTTC.